These T cell receptor beta chains were read from a single sample in a study of OX40 agonist ivuxolimab in advanced cancers. Assay used: immunoSEQ multiplex PCR; TCRdb lists only in-frame clones, some missing. The sample has about 48,000 clones; about nine tenths are singletons. The material sequenced was CD4+ or CD8+ T cells sorted from blood, taken in a trial of the OX40 agonist ivuxolimab. The receptors here all came from an adult with an advanced solid tumor such as melanoma, head and neck, liver or kidney cancer. Both conserved end residues are part of each CDR3. Each record gives: V gene, D gene, J gene, clone size, CDR3 DNA, CDR3 protein. D genes are given only for firm matches. Clone sizes are given selectively: once, few, many, or a class where the clone is expanded.

>TRBV21-1|NA|TRBJ2-7|NA
TGTGCCAGCAGCAAGTTCGGGCGGTTGAACCACGAGCAGTACTTC
CASSKFGRLNHEQYF
>TRBV2|TRBD1|TRBJ1-5|NA
TGTGCCAGCAGTTATCTTGGTTACAGGGGCCTTAATCAGCCCCAGCATTTT
CASSYLGYRGLNQPQHF
>TRBV6-1|TRBD2|TRBJ2-7|NA
TGTGCCAGCAGAACGGGGGGGCCGGGTAACGAGCAGTACTTC
CASRTGGPGNEQYF
>TRBV4-1|NA|TRBJ1-5|NA
TGCGCCAGCAGCCAAATGGGGGAAGGCAATCAGCCCCAGCATTTT
CASSQMGEGNQPQHF
>TRBV28|NA|TRBJ1-2|NA
TGTGCCAGCAAAGTCCCACGAGGGGTGACTTTTGGCTACACCTTC
CASKVPRGVTFGYTF
>TRBV28|NA|TRBJ2-1|NA
TGTGCCAGCAGTTTTGAGGGCAGCTACAATGAGCAGTTCTTC
CASSFEGSYNEQFF
>TRBV9|TRBD2|TRBJ2-3|once
TGTGCCAGCTCTTTAGCGGGGGGCGCAGATACGCAGTATTTT
CASSLAGGADTQYF
>TRBV28|TRBD2|TRBJ2-1|NA
TGTGCCAGCAGTTTAGGGGCGGGGGAAACCTACAATGAGCAGTTCTTC
CASSLGAGETYNEQFF
>TRBV7-3|TRBD2|TRBJ2-3|NA
TGTGCCAGCAGCTCGGGACTAGGCGCAGATACGCAGTATTTT
CASSSGLGADTQYF
>TRBV7-8|TRBD1|TRBJ2-7|NA
TGTGCCAGCAGCTTCCAGGGGGCAGCCTACGAGCAGTACTTC
CASSFQGAAYEQYF
>TRBV11-1|NA|TRBJ2-5|NA
TGTGCCAGCAGCTTCGGGACTGGAGGTGGAGAGACCCAGTACTTC
CASSFGTGGGETQYF
>TRBV11-2|NA|TRBJ2-7|NA
TGTGCCAGCAGCGCCCCTGGGGGCACGGCCTACGAGCAGTACTTC
CASSAPGGTAYEQYF
>TRBV27|NA|TRBJ2-1|once
TGTGCCAGCAGAGCCGACAGCCTTGTCTACAATGAGCAGTTCTTC
CASRADSLVYNEQFF
>TRBV2|NA|TRBJ1-1|NA
TGTGCCAGCAGCCGGGCCTCACCCTACTCTGAAGCTTTCTTT
CASSRASPYSEAFF
>TRBV6-5|NA|TRBJ1-1|NA
TGTGCCAGCAGCCTGGCTGGGGGCCTCGGATTCTTT
CASSLAGGLGFF
>TRBV6-5|NA|TRBJ2-7|NA
TGTGCCAGCAGTTACGACACAGCAACGGGGACGACGGGGCAGTACTTC
CASSYDTATGTTGQYF
>TRBV19|NA|TRBJ2-7|once
TGTGCCAGTAGTCCAGGACGAGGTGGCTACGAGCAGTACTTC
CASSPGRGGYEQYF
>TRBV15|TRBD1|TRBJ2-3|NA
TGTGCCACCAGCAGAGATCCTACAGGGGGTGGCACAGATACGCAGTATTTT
CATSRDPTGGGTDTQYF
>TRBV15|TRBD2|TRBJ2-7|NA
TGTGCCACCAGCAGCGGGAGGAGTGCGGGGTACGAGCAGTACTTC
CATSSGRSAGYEQYF
>TRBV28|TRBD1|TRBJ1-2|few
TGTGCCAGCAGTGGGTGGACAGGGTACTATGGCTACACCTTC
CASSGWTGYYGYTF
>TRBV2|NA|TRBJ1-3|NA
TGTGCCAGCAGGGGAGGACGGTTCTCTGGAAACACCATATATTTT
CASRGGRFSGNTIYF
>TRBV10-3|NA|TRBJ2-3|NA
TGTGCCATCAGTGAAGGAGGGGGCGGGGCAGATACGCAGTATTTT
CAISEGGGGADTQYF
>TRBV4-2|NA|TRBJ1-4|NA
TGTGCCAGCAGCCAAAGCTACAGGGTTATTAATGAAAAACTGTTTTTT
CASSQSYRVINEKLFF
>TRBV11-3|TRBD1|TRBJ1-2|NA
TGTGCCAGCAGCGCCTCAGGGGGCGGCTACACCTTC
CASSASGGGYTF
>TRBV5-8|TRBD1|TRBJ2-3|NA
TGTGCCAGCAGCTTGACGATCCTAAGACAGGGGTGGGGAGGCACAGATACGCAGTATTTT
CASSLTILRQGWGGTDTQYF
>TRBV9|TRBD1|TRBJ2-7|NA
TGTGCCAGCAGCTTTGGGACAGGGGCTGGTTACGAGCAGTACTTC
CASSFGTGAGYEQYF
>TRBV27|NA|TRBJ2-3|once
TGTGCCAGCAGTTGGGCGGGAGATACGCAGTATTTT
CASSWAGDTQYF
>TRBV4-3|NA|TRBJ1-2|few
TGCGCCAGCAGCCAAGATAGGGCGACAGTCGATGGCTACACCTTC
CASSQDRATVDGYTF
>TRBV18|NA|TRBJ2-7|NA
TGTGCCAGCTCACGGGCCGTGCACGAGCAGTACTTC
CASSRAVHEQYF
>TRBV19|NA|TRBJ1-1|NA
TGTGCCAGTAGTATTTCAGGGAACACTGAAGCTTTCTTT
CASSISGNTEAFF
>TRBV28|NA|TRBJ2-7|once
TGTGCCAGCAGCCCAGGGGAGGCAGGGGCCTACGATGGGCAGTACTTC
CASSPGEAGAYDGQYF
>TRBV19|TRBD2|TRBJ2-7|NA
TGTGCCAGTAGTATAGGACTAGCGTTATCCTACGAGCAGTACTTC
CASSIGLALSYEQYF
>TRBV12-5|TRBD2|TRBJ2-1|NA
TGTGCTAGTGGTTTGGTCCCGACTAGCGGGAGCTACAATGAGCAGTTCTTC
CASGLVPTSGSYNEQFF
>TRBV2|NA|TRBJ2-2|once
TGTGCCAGCAGTGTAGGCCCGAACACCGGGGAGCTGTTTTTT
CASSVGPNTGELFF
>TRBV4-1|NA|TRBJ2-7|NA
TGCGCCAGCAGCCAAGAAAAGGGACACACTTACGAGCAGTACTTC
CASSQEKGHTYEQYF
>TRBV5-6|NA|TRBJ2-5|NA
TGTGCCAGCAGCTTGGACGGGGGGCCGAGGAGAGAGACCCAGTACTTC
CASSLDGGPRRETQYF
>TRBV10-2|NA|TRBJ2-5|NA
TGCGCCAGCAGTAGGGTGTACCAAGAGACCCAGTACTTC
CASSRVYQETQYF
>TRBV18|TRBD1|TRBJ2-7|once
TGTGCCAGCTCTCCCGGGACAGGGGATGCCTACGAGCAGTACTTC
CASSPGTGDAYEQYF
>TRBV5-5|NA|TRBJ1-5|NA
TGTGCCAGCAGCTCATACGGGGGACATCAGCCCCAGCATTTT
CASSSYGGHQPQHF
>TRBV9|TRBD2|TRBJ2-1|NA
TGTGCCAGCAGCTTCCCTAGTAGCGGGGGGGCAGACTACAATGAGCAGTTCTTC
CASSFPSSGGADYNEQFF
>TRBV7-9|NA|TRBJ1-5|NA
TGTGCCAGCAGCTTCTTTGGGGGACAGCCCCAGCATTTT
CASSFFGGQPQHF
>TRBV6-5|TRBD1|TRBJ2-5|NA
TGTGCCAGCAGCCCCGGGACAGCAGAGACCCAGTACTTC
CASSPGTAETQYF
>TRBV28|NA|TRBJ2-7|NA
TGTGCCAGCAGTTCTCCCTTGGACCTTTCCTACGAGCAGTACTTC
CASSSPLDLSYEQYF
>TRBV6-1|NA|TRBJ2-7|NA
TGTGCCAGCAGCCCTCCGGGACCAGACTACGAGCAGTACTTC
CASSPPGPDYEQYF
>TRBV27|NA|TRBJ1-5|NA
TGTGCCAGCAGTTTCGGGGGGGAGAATCAGCCCCAGCATTTT
CASSFGGENQPQHF
>TRBV30|NA|TRBJ2-1|NA
TGTGCCTGGAGTGTCACTAGGATGTACAATGAGCAGTTCTTC
CAWSVTRMYNEQFF
>TRBV6-5|NA|TRBJ2-5|NA
TGTGCCAGCAGTTGGATCGGACCCCCGGGAGAGACCCAGTACTTC
CASSWIGPPGETQYF
>TRBV28|NA|TRBJ2-7|NA
TGTGCCAGCAGTTCGACGGAGTTATCCTACGAGCAGTACTTC
CASSSTELSYEQYF
>TRBV19|NA|TRBJ1-2|NA
TGTGCCAGTACCTCCTACCGGGGGGATAATGCCTATGGCTACACCTTC
CASTSYRGDNAYGYTF
>TRBV19|TRBD2|TRBJ2-1|NA
TGTGCCAGTAGTATCGGGTGGGGGACTAGCCCCCTCAATGAGCAGTTCTTC
CASSIGWGTSPLNEQFF
>TRBV13|NA|TRBJ1-4|NA
TGTGCCAGCAGTCAGGGACGCCCTGGTGAAAAACTGTTTTTT
CASSQGRPGEKLFF